The clone carrying this T cell receptor (beta chain) was counted a few times. Trimming took off 3 bases at V and 7 bases at J, with 10 bases between the two ends. The CDR3 totals 14 residues. This entry belongs to a study of T-cell memory formation after mild COVID-19. It was 5'RACE with constant-segment primers that produced the TCR alpha and TCR beta cDNA libraries, which carried sample barcodes and UMIs. TCRdb passed the 5' RACE reads through MiXCR, listing each CDR3 protein once. Here the sample spans 100,000 to 150,000 distinct CDR3 sequences, over 15% being singletons. The source is a man aged 18 to 35 who had mild COVID-19 (a few samples of this study predate the infection). Cell type and time point are not known. V usage is TRBV12-3 or TRBV12-4 and J usage is TRBJ1-6; maybe TRBD1 (5 bases). Source material: PBMCs or a T cell subset sorted from them (not recorded which). The CDR3 region has the DNA TGTGCCAGCAGTTTGGGGCAGCTAAATTCACCCCTCCACTTT. It codes for CASSLGQLNSPLHF.